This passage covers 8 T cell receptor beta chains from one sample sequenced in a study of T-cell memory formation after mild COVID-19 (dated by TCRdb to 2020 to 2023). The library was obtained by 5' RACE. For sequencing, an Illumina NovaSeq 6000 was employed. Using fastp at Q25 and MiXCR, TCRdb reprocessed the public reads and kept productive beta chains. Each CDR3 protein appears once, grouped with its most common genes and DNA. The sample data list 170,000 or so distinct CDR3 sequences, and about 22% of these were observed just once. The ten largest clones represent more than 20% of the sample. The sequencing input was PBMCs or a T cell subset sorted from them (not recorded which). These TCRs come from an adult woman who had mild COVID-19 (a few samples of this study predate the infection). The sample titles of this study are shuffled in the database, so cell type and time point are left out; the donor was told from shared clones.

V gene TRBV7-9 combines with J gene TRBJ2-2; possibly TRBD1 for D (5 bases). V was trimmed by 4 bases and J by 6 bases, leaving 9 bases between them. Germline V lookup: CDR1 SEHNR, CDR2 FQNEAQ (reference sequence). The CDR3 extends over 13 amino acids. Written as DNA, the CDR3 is TGTGCCAGCAGCTCAGGGTTACCCGGGGAGCTGTTTTTT. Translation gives CASSSGLPGELFF.

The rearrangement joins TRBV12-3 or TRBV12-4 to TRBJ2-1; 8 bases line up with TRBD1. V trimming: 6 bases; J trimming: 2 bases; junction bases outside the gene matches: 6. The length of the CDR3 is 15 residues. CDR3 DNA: TGTGCCAGCAGCCAGACAGGGGTAACCTACAATGAGCAGTTCTTC. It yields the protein CASSQTGVTYNEQFF.

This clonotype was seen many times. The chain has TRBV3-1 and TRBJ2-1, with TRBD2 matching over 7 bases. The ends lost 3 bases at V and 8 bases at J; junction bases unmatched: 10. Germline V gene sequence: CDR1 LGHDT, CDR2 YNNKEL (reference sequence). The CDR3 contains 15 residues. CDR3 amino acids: CASSHSGTTPDEQFF. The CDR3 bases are TGTGCCAGCAGCCATTCCGGGACTACCCCCGATGAGCAGTTCTTC.

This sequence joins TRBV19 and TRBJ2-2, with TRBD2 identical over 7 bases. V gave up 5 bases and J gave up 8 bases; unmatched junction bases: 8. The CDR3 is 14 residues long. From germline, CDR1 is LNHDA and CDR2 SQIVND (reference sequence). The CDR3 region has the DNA TGTGCCAGTAGTCTAACCGGGACTACTGGGGAGCTGTTTTTT. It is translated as CASSLTGTTGELFF.

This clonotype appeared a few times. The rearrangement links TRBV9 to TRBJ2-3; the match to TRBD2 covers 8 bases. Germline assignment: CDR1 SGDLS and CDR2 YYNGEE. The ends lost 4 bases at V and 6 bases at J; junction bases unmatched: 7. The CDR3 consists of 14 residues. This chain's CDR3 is CASSLSGSGDTQYF. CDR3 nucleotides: TGTGCCAGCAGCTTAAGCGGGAGTGGTGATACGCAGTATTTT.

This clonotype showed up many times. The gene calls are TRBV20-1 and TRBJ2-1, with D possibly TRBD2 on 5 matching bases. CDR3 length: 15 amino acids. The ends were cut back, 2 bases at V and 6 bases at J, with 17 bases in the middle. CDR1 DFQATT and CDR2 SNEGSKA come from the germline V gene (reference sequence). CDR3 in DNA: TGCAGTGCTAGAAGTCCTGCTAGCAGAATCAATGAGCAGTTCTTC. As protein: CSARSPASRINEQFF.

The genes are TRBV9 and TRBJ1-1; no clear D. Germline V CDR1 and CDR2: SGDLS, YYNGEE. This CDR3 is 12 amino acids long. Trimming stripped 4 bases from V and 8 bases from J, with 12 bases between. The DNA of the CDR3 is TGTGCCAGCAGCCCTAAGACTGGAGAAGCTTTCTTT. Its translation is CASSPKTGEAFF.

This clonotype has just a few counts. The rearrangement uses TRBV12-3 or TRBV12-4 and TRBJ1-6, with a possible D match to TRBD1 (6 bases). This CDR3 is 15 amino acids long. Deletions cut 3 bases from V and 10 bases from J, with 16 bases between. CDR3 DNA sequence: TGTGCCAGCAGTTTGGGGGGCGCCGAGCACTCACCCCTCCACTTT. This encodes CASSLGGAEHSPLHF.